This T cell receptor beta chain was obtained from a study of blood T cell repertoires in COVID-19. About the research overall: The origin of the acute and convalescent COVID-19 samples was the United States, Italy and Spain. Sources were T cells, B-cell-depleted T cells, or PBMCs; the material itself was cDNA or gDNA.

Authors' data handling: Scientists estimated how many nucleated cells there were by amplifying reference gene primers. Clones were read by immunoSEQ multiplex PCR, and TCRdb kept only the in-frame ones, dropping some. The V and J calls and clone size are taken from that table; D and trimming were inferred from the DNA. Of some 83,000 clones listed, around 82% are singletons. Germline V lookup: CDR1 SNHLY, CDR2 FYNNEI. CDR3 length equals 12 residues. V was pared by 1 base and J by 10 bases, with 8 bases between. The TCR was taken from a human donor in a cohort sampled during active COVID-19. Material for sequencing was peripheral blood. The V call is TRBV2, the J call TRBJ2-1; a possible D gene is TRBD1 (6 bases). The DNA for the CDR3 is TGTGCCAGCAGTGAAGACAGGGCCGAGCAGTTCTTC. This sequence encodes CASSEDRAEQFF.